This is a list of T cell receptor beta chains from one sample in a study of blood T cell repertoires in COVID-19. The repertoire was sequenced with immunoSEQ multiplex PCR; TCRdb's copy has only in-frame clones and lacks some. The sample lists about 64,000 clones; approximately 78% were seen once. Sequenced sample: peripheral blood. These receptors came from a human donor in a cohort sampled during active COVID-19. Both conserved end residues are part of each CDR3. Each record gives: V gene, D gene, J gene, clone size, CDR3 DNA, CDR3 protein. A D gene is named only where the DNA matches it firmly. Size tells how often a clone was seen (once, few, many) or the class of an expanded clone, and some rows leave it out.

>TRBV3-1/TRBV3-2|TRBD1|TRBJ2-7|.
TGTGCCAGCAGCCGAAGTTGGGACAGGGGAACCTACGAGCAGTACTTC
CASSRSWDRGTYEQYF
>TRBV10-2|.|TRBJ2-3|once
TGCGCCAGCAGTGAGTGGGGCGGGGAAACAGATACGCAGTATTTT
CASSEWGGETDTQYF
>TRBV5-1|.|TRBJ1-4|.
TGCGCCAGCAGCTTAGAGGGAGGTGGTTATGAAAAACTGTTTTTT
CASSLEGGGYEKLFF
>TRBV7-8|.|TRBJ2-2|.
TGTGCCAGCAGCCCGAGAGCGGGGAACACCGGGGAGCTGTTTTTT
CASSPRAGNTGELFF
>TRBV7-2|TRBD2|TRBJ2-3|few
TGTGCCAGCAGCTTGGCGGGGGGGGATACGCAGTATTTT
CASSLAGGDTQYF
>TRBV18|.|TRBJ2-7|.
TGTGCCAGCTCACCACCGATGCCTACCTACGAGCAGTACTTC
CASSPPMPTYEQYF
>TRBV29-1|.|TRBJ1-1|.
TGCAGCGTTGAACGGACAAGGAACACTGAAGCTTTCTTT
CSVERTRNTEAFF
>TRBV7-9|TRBD2|TRBJ2-3|.
TGTGCCAGCAGCGAAGAACCGGGGGGGACGCAGTATTTT
CASSEEPGGTQYF
>TRBV6-5|.|TRBJ2-3|.
TGTGCCAGCAGTCCCAGGCCCGGCACAGATACGCAGTATTTT
CASSPRPGTDTQYF
>TRBV4-1|.|TRBJ2-1|.
TGCGCCAGCAGCCAAGATAGGGGGATGAGCTCCTACAATGAGCAGTTCTTC
CASSQDRGMSSYNEQFF
>TRBV7-9|.|TRBJ1-6|few
TGTGCCAGCAGCTTAAGGGGAGGAACAGCCTCCTATAATTCACCCCTCCACTTT
CASSLRGGTASYNSPLHF
>TRBV7-9|TRBD2|TRBJ2-5|.
TGTGCCAGCAGTAGACTAGCGGGGGAAGGGGCCCAGTACTTC
CASSRLAGEGAQYF
>TRBV6-5|.|TRBJ1-2|.
TGTGCCAGCAGCCGACAGGACTTCTATGGCTACACCTTC
CASSRQDFYGYTF